This T cell receptor beta chain was documented in a study of shared clonotypes between healthy human individuals. Trimming cost V 0 bases and J 6 bases, with 9 bases left between them. Germline assignment: CDR1 MNHNS and CDR2 SASEGT. CDR3 length equals 13 residues. Each of the donors was a healthy adult who was HIV-negative and had not had a recent acute infection or vaccination. Whole-study findings and limits: Several donors had around 5% of their naive CD4 clonotypes in common.

Produced via immunoSEQ multiplex PCR; TCRdb's table is partial and in-frame only. The sample contains more than 2 million clones, almost 96% of which appear only once. To note about this clone: No antigen is known for it.

The chain recombines TRBV6-1 with TRBJ2-7, with D perhaps matching TRBD2 (6 bases). Specimen: naive CD4+ T cells sorted from blood. Subset here: CD45RA+ positively selected. The clonotype was recovered from a man between 18 and 35 years old in good health. The CDR3 here is CASSEAGGVEQYF. Here the CDR3 DNA reads TGTGCCAGCAGTGAAGCAGGAGGGGTCGAGCAGTACTTC.